What follows is one T cell receptor (beta chain) and its context. Deletions cut 1 base from V and 4 bases from J, with 12 bases between. Germline V CDR1 and CDR2: SGHRS, YFSETQ. The CDR3 extends over 16 amino acids. This entry belongs to a study of blood T cell repertoires in COVID-19. In the study overall: Whether acute or convalescent, the COVID-19 samples came from the United States, Italy and Spain. Sources were T cells, B-cell-depleted T cells, or PBMCs; the material itself was cDNA or gDNA.

In the study's own analysis: Reference gene primer amplification gave estimated nucleated cell counts. Some clones are missing from TCRdb's copy, which holds only in-frame ones; the method was immunoSEQ multiplex PCR. V and J calls and clone size are those listed in that table; D and trimming were worked out from the DNA. The data show fewer than 350,000 clones, nearly 90% seen once. The gene calls are TRBV5-1 and TRBJ1-6; D perhaps matches TRBD1 (6 bases). Sequencing used peripheral blood. The receptor was isolated from a man in his late teens or twenties with active or convalescent COVID-19. CDR3 region: CASSLTGIRYNSPLHF. The CDR3 nucleotides read TGCGCCAGCAGCTTGACAGGGATCAGATATAATTCACCCCTCCACTTT.